This is a list of T cell receptor beta chains from one sample in a study of blood T cell repertoires in COVID-19. Repertoires were generated with immunoSEQ multiplex PCR, while TCRdb's copy carries only in-frame clones and drops some. The sample comprises roughly 330,000 clones, roughly 90% of which are singletons, and more than 7.5% rests with the top ten. Material: peripheral blood. These receptors were taken from a man younger than 40 with COVID-19, enrolled during active disease. CDR3s include the opening cysteine and the closing phenylalanine or tryptophan. D genes are given only for firm matches. Some rows have no size entry. The others give once, few or many, or a class for an expanded clone.

D: -
size: -
J: TRBJ1-4
V: TRBV10-3
CDR3: CAIRMDIAEKLFF
DNA: TGTGCCATCAGGATGGACATAGCTGAAAAACTGTTTTTT

D: -
size: -
J: TRBJ1-3
V: TRBV28
CDR3: CASKISTASGNTIYF
DNA: TGTGCCAGCAAAATATCGACAGCCTCTGGAAACACCATATATTTT

D: TRBD2
size: -
J: TRBJ2-5
V: TRBV27
CDR3: CASSFRLAGAETQYF
DNA: TGTGCCAGCAGTTTCCGACTAGCGGGAGCTGAGACCCAGTACTTC

D: -
size: -
J: TRBJ1-4
V: TRBV18
CDR3: CASWGPTKQNEKLFF
DNA: TGTGCCAGCTGGGGCCCCACCAAACAAAATGAAAAACTGTTTTTT

D: TRBD1
size: -
J: TRBJ1-2
V: TRBV6-5
CDR3: CASSYWAGGVGYTF
DNA: TGTGCCAGCAGTTACTGGGCAGGGGGTGTTGGCTACACCTTC

D: -
size: -
J: TRBJ1-2
V: TRBV5-6
CDR3: CASSLALANYGYTF
DNA: TGTGCCAGCAGCTTGGCCCTAGCTAACTATGGCTACACCTTC

D: TRBD1
size: -
J: TRBJ1-2
V: TRBV5-1
CDR3: CASSLTGGMGRKNGYTF
DNA: TGCGCCAGCAGCTTGACAGGGGGCATGGGGCGGAAGAATGGCTACACCTTC

D: -
size: -
J: TRBJ2-3
V: TRBV5-1
CDR3: CASSLGIGQSSTDTQYF
DNA: TGCGCCAGCAGCTTGGGGATTGGACAATCTAGCACAGATACGCAGTATTTT

D: TRBD1
size: -
J: TRBJ2-3
V: TRBV10-2
CDR3: CASSESATGGADTQYF
DNA: TGCGCCAGCAGTGAGTCGGCGACAGGGGGCGCAGATACGCAGTATTTT

D: -
size: -
J: TRBJ1-6
V: TRBV19
CDR3: CASTPRQDRGSPLHF
DNA: TGTGCCAGTACCCCCCGACAGGACCGCGGGTCACCCCTCCACTTT

D: TRBD2
size: -
J: TRBJ2-7
V: TRBV6-2/TRBV6-3
CDR3: CASSYSPSGSSYEQYF
DNA: TGTGCCAGCAGTTACTCGCCTAGCGGGAGCTCCTACGAGCAGTACTTC

D: TRBD1
size: -
J: TRBJ1-2
V: TRBV27
CDR3: CASAGQGEGYTF
DNA: TGTGCCAGCGCGGGACAGGGCGAGGGCTACACCTTC

D: -
size: -
J: TRBJ2-7
V: TRBV12-3/TRBV12-4
CDR3: CASSLWLSYEQYF
DNA: TGTGCCAGCAGTTTGTGGCTCTCCTACGAGCAGTACTTC

D: TRBD1
size: -
J: TRBJ1-4
V: TRBV18
CDR3: CASSRQGVREKLFF
DNA: TGTGCCAGCTCGCGACAGGGAGTGCGAGAAAAACTGTTTTTT

D: -
size: -
J: TRBJ1-3
V: TRBV10-3
CDR3: CAISGGGSGNTIYF
DNA: TGTGCCATCTCGGGGGGGGGCTCTGGAAACACCATATATTTT

D: -
size: -
J: TRBJ2-1
V: TRBV5-4
CDR3: CASSRPGQLNEQFF
DNA: TGTGCCAGCAGCCGACCGGGACAATTAAATGAGCAGTTCTTC

D: TRBD1
size: -
J: TRBJ2-7
V: TRBV9
CDR3: CASSVRADRGSEQYF
DNA: TGTGCCAGCAGCGTTCGCGCCGACAGGGGCTCCGAGCAGTACTTC

D: -
size: -
J: TRBJ2-7
V: TRBV12-3/TRBV12-4
CDR3: CASSPGQSYEQYF
DNA: TGTGCCAGCAGCCCCGGACAGTCCTACGAGCAGTACTTC

D: TRBD1
size: -
J: TRBJ2-2
V: TRBV2
CDR3: CATRTGAGTGELFF
DNA: TGTGCCACTCGGACAGGGGCGGGCACCGGGGAGCTGTTTTTT

D: -
size: -
J: TRBJ1-1
V: TRBV5-1
CDR3: CASSLSGSNTEAFF
DNA: TGCGCCAGCAGCTTGTCAGGCAGCAACACTGAAGCTTTCTTT

D: -
size: -
J: TRBJ2-1
V: TRBV21-1
CDR3: CARASSGGAYEQFF
DNA: TGTGCCAGGGCCTCGAGCGGGGGGGCATATGAGCAGTTCTTC

D: -
size: -
J: TRBJ1-6
V: TRBV7-9
CDR3: CASSRANYNSPLHF
DNA: TGTGCCAGCAGCCGAGCTAATTATAATTCACCCCTCCACTTT

D: TRBD2
size: -
J: TRBJ2-1
V: TRBV5-1
CDR3: CASNLLAGMDNEQFF
DNA: TGCGCCAGCAACTTACTAGCGGGGATGGACAATGAGCAGTTCTTC

D: TRBD2
size: few
J: TRBJ2-1
V: TRBV11-2
CDR3: CASEYPRGIAGSNEQFF
DNA: TGTGCCAGCGAATACCCGCGAGGGATAGCGGGGAGCAATGAGCAGTTCTTC

D: -
size: -
J: TRBJ1-2
V: TRBV12-3/TRBV12-4
CDR3: CASSLGSRGYTF
DNA: TGTGCCAGCAGTTTGGGCAGTAGGGGCTACACCTTC

D: TRBD1
size: -
J: TRBJ1-1
V: TRBV10-3
CDR3: CAISEKGATTEAFF
DNA: TGTGCCATCAGTGAGAAGGGGGCCACAACTGAAGCTTTCTTT

D: TRBD1
size: -
J: TRBJ1-4
V: TRBV28
CDR3: CASSKFRGSTNEKLFF
DNA: TGTGCCAGCAGCAAATTCAGGGGGTCAACTAATGAAAAACTGTTTTTT

D: -
size: -
J: TRBJ2-3
V: TRBV14
CDR3: CASSGSTDTQYF
DNA: TGTGCCAGCAGCGGCAGCACAGATACGCAGTATTTT

D: -
size: -
J: TRBJ1-2
V: TRBV7-2
CDR3: CASSSNSFNYGYTF
DNA: TGTGCCAGCAGCTCAAACAGTTTTAACTATGGCTACACCTTC

D: TRBD2
size: -
J: TRBJ2-3
V: TRBV7-3
CDR3: CASSLGWGNSGELTDTQYF
DNA: TGTGCCAGCAGCTTGGGATGGGGGAATAGCGGGGAACTCACAGATACGCAGTATTTT

D: -
size: -
J: TRBJ2-1
V: TRBV6-6
CDR3: CASSYPKGAAGNEQFF
DNA: TGTGCCAGCAGTTACCCCAAGGGTGCAGCAGGGAATGAGCAGTTCTTC

D: -
size: -
J: TRBJ1-6
V: TRBV7-3
CDR3: CASSLTKGSNSPLHF
DNA: TGTGCCAGCAGCTTAACAAAGGGGTCGAATTCACCCCTCCACTTT

D: -
size: -
J: TRBJ2-7
V: TRBV6-5
CDR3: CASSYGQSLSYEQYF
DNA: TGTGCCAGCAGTTACGGGCAGTCCCTCTCCTACGAGCAGTACTTC

D: TRBD2
size: once
J: TRBJ2-1
V: TRBV10-3
CDR3: CAISESEQNSGTYNEQFF
DNA: TGTGCCATCAGTGAGTCGGAGCAAAATAGCGGGACCTACAATGAGCAGTTCTTC

D: -
size: -
J: TRBJ2-7
V: TRBV3-1/TRBV3-2
CDR3: CASSQGGHEQYF
DNA: TGTGCCAGCAGCCAAGGGGGCCACGAGCAGTACTTC

D: TRBD1
size: -
J: TRBJ1-2
V: TRBV5-5
CDR3: CASSWGTIRDRYFGYTF
DNA: TGTGCCAGCAGCTGGGGGACTATACGGGACAGGTATTTTGGCTACACCTTC

D: TRBD1
size: -
J: TRBJ1-4
V: TRBV2
CDR3: CASIRDRNNEKLFF
DNA: TGTGCCAGCATTCGGGACAGAAATAATGAAAAACTGTTTTTT

D: TRBD1
size: -
J: TRBJ1-1
V: TRBV3-1/TRBV3-2
CDR3: CASSLTDRGALNTEAFF
DNA: TGTGCCAGCAGCCTTACTGACAGGGGAGCGTTGAACACTGAAGCTTTCTTT

D: -
size: -
J: TRBJ1-5
V: TRBV28
CDR3: CASSLGVEPQHF
DNA: TGTGCCAGCAGTCTAGGAGTGGAGCCCCAGCATTTT

D: TRBD1
size: once
J: TRBJ1-5
V: TRBV11-2
CDR3: CASSFGQGDQPQHF
DNA: TGTGCCAGCAGCTTCGGACAGGGAGATCAGCCCCAGCATTTT

D: TRBD1
size: -
J: TRBJ1-5
V: TRBV29-1
CDR3: CSVDPGGDQPQHF
DNA: TGCAGCGTTGATCCAGGGGGCGACCAGCCCCAGCATTTT

D: -
size: -
J: TRBJ2-7
V: TRBV19
CDR3: CASSTLGPYEQYF
DNA: TGTGCCAGTAGTACCCTCGGTCCCTACGAGCAGTACTTC